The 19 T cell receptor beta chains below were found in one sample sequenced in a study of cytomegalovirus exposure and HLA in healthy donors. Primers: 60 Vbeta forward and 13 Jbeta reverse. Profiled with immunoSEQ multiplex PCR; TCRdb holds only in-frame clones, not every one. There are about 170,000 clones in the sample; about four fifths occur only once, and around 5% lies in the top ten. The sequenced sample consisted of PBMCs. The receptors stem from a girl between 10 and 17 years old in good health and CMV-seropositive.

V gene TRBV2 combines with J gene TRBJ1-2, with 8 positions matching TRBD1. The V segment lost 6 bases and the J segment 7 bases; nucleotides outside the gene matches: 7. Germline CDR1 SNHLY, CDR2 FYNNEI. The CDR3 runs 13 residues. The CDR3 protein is CASSSDRDRGYTF. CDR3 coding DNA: TGTGCCAGCAGCTCGGACAGGGATCGTGGCTACACCTTC.

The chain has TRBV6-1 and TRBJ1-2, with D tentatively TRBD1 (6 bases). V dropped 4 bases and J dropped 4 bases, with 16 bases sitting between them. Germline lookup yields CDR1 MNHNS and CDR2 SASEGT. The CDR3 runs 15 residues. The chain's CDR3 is CASSAYRQDPYGYTF. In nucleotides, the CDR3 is TGTGCCAGCAGTGCATACCGACAGGACCCCTATGGCTACACCTTC.

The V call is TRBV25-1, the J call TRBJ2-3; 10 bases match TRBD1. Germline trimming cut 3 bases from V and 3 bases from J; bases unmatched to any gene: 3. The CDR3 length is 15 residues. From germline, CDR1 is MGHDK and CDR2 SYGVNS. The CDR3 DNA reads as TGTGCCAGCAGTGAGGGGGGACAGGGGACAGATACGCAGTATTTT. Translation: CASSEGGQGTDTQYF.

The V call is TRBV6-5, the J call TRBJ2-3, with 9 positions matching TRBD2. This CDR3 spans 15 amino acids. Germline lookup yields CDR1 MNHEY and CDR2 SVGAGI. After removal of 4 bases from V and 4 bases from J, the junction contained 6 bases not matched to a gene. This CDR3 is CASSFVLAGSDTQYF. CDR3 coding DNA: TGTGCCAGCAGTTTTGTTCTAGCGGGGTCAGATACGCAGTATTTT.

The DNA of the CDR3 is TGTGCCAGTATTGGCCCCGGGACACTTTACAATGAGCAGTTCTTC. Amino acids: CASIGPGTLYNEQFF. The chain has TRBV19 and TRBJ2-1; TRBD1 might be the D (6 bases). The CDR3 extends over 15 amino acids. Looked up from germline, CDR1 is LNHDA and CDR2 is SQIVND (reference sequence). Trimming shortened V by 7 bases and J by 4 bases, and 17 bases separated the two germline ends. The full variable domain, its missing parts supplied by reference TRBV19 and TRBJ2-1, is DGGITQSPKYLFRKEGQNVTLSCEQNLNHDAMYWYRQDPGQGLRLIYYSQIVNDFQKGDIAEGYSVSREKKESFPLTVTSAQKNPTAFYLCASIGPGTLYNEQFFGPGTRLTVL.

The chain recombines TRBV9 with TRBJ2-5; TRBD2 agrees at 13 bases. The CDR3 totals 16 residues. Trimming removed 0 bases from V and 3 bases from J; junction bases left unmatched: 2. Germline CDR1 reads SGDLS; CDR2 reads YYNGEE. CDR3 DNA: TGTGCCAGCAGCGTAGACGGACTAGCGGGGGAAGAGACCCAGTACTTC. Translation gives CASSVDGLAGEETQYF.

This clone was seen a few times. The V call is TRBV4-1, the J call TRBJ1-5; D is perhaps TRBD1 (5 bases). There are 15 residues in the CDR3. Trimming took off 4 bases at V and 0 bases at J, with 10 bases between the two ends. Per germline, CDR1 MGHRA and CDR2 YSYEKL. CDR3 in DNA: TGCGCCAGCAGCCCCGGGGGGGATAGCAATCAGCCCCAGCATTTT. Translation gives CASSPGGDSNQPQHF.

CDR3 nucleotide sequence: TGCAGCGGGAAGACAGACTACGAGCAGTACTTC. Amino acids: CSGKTDYEQYF. The chain couples TRBV29-1 to TRBJ2-7, with D possibly TRBD1 on 5 matching bases. V gave up 7 bases and J gave up 3 bases, with 10 bases separating them. The germline V gene encodes CDR1 SQVTM and CDR2 ANQGSEA. This CDR3 has 11 amino acids.

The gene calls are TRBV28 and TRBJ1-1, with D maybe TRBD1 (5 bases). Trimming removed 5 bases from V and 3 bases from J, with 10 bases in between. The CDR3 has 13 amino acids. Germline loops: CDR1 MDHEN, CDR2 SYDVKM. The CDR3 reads CASSGREDTEAFF. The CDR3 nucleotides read TGTGCCAGCAGTGGCAGGGAGGACACTGAAGCTTTCTTT.

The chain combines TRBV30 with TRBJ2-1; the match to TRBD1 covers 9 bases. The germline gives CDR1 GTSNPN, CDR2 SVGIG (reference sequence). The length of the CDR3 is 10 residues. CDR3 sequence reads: CAMDRGEQFF. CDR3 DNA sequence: TGTGCGATGGACAGGGGTGAGCAGTTCTTC.

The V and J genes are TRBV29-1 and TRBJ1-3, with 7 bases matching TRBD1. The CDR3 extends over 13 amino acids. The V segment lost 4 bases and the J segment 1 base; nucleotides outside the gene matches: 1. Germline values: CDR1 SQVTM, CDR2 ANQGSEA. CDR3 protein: CSVGQGSGNTIYF. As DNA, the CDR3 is TGCAGCGTTGGACAGGGATCTGGAAACACCATATATTTT.

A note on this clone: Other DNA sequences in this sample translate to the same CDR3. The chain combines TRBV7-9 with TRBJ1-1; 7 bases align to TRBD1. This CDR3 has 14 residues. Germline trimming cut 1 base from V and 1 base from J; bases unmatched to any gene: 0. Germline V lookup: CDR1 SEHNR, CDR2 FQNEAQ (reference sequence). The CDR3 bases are TGTGCCAGCAGCTTAGACAGGGGGAACACTGAAGCTTTCTTT. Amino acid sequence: CASSLDRGNTEAFF.

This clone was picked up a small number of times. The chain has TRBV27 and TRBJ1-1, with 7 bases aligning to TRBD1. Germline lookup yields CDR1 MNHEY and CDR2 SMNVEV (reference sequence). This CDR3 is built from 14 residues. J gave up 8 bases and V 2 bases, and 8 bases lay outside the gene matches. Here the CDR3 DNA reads TGTGCCAGCAGTTTACCAGGGGGATCATCCGAAGCTTTCTTT. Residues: CASSLPGGSSEAFF.

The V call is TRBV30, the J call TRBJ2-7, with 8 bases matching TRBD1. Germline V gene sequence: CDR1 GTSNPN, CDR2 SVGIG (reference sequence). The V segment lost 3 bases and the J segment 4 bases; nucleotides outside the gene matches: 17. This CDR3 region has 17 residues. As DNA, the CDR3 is TGTGCCTGGAGAGCGGGTTCCACCGGGACAGGCTTTTACGAGCAGTACTTC. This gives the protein CAWRAGSTGTGFYEQYF.

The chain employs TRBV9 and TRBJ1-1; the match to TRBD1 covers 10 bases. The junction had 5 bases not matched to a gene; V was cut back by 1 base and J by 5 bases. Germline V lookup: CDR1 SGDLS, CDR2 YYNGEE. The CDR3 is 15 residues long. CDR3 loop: CASSVNDRGLTEAFF. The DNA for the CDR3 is TGTGCCAGCAGCGTAAACGACAGGGGGCTGACTGAAGCTTTCTTT.

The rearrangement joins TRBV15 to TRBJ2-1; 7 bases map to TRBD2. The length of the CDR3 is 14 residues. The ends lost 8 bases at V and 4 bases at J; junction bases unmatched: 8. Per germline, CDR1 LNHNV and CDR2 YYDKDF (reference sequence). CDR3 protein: CATGSAGVYNEQFF. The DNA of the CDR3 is TGTGCCACCGGTTCGGCGGGGGTATACAATGAGCAGTTCTTC.

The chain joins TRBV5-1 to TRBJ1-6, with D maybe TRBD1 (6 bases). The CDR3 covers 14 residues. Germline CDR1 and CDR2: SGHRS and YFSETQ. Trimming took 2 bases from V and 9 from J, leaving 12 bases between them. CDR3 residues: CASSLQGDSSPLHF. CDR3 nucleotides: TGCGCCAGCAGCTTACAGGGTGATAGTTCACCCCTCCACTTT.

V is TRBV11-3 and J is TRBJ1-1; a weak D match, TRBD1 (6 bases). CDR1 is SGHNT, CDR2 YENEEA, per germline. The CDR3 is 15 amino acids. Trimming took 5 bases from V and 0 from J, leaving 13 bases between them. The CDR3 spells CASSLTGTLNTEAFF. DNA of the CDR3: TGTGCCAGCAGCCTGACCGGGACACTGAACACTGAAGCTTTCTTT.

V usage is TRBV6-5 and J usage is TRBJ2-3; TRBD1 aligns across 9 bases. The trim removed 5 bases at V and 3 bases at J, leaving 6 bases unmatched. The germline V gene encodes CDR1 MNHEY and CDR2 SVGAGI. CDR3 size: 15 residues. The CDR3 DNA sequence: TGTGCCAGCAGTAGGCCGGGACAGGGTACAGATACGCAGTATTTT. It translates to CASSRPGQGTDTQYF.